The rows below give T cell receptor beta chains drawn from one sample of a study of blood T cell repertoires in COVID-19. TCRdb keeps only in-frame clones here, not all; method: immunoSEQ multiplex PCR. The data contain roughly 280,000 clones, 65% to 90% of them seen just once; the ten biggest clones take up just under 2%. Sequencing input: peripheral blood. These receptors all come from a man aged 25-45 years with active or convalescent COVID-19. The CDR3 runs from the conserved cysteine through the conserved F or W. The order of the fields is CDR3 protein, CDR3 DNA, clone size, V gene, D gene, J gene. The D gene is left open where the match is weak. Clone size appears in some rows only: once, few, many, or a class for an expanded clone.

CDR3aa: CASSLGPGLAGAYQETQYF; CDR3nt: TGTGCCAGCAGCTTAGGTCCCGGACTAGCGGGGGCCTACCAAGAGACCCAGTACTTC; abundance: NA; v_gene: TRBV7-2; d_gene: TRBD2; j_gene: TRBJ2-5
CDR3aa: CASSDSGEDTGELFF; CDR3nt: TGTGCCAGCAGTGATAGCGGAGAGGACACCGGGGAGCTGTTTTTT; abundance: few; v_gene: TRBV6-4; d_gene: NA; j_gene: TRBJ2-2
CDR3aa: CASSTGGAGNEKLFF; CDR3nt: TGTGCCAGTAGTACCGGCGGGGCTGGTAATGAAAAACTGTTTTTT; abundance: NA; v_gene: TRBV19; d_gene: NA; j_gene: TRBJ1-4
CDR3aa: CASSPGLAGGLSSYNEQFF; CDR3nt: TGTGCCAGCAGCCCGGGACTAGCGGGGGGGCTGAGCTCCTACAATGAGCAGTTCTTC; abundance: NA; v_gene: TRBV7-9; d_gene: TRBD2; j_gene: TRBJ2-1
CDR3aa: CASSLGGTGNTIYF; CDR3nt: TGTGCCAGCAGCTTGGGAGGTACTGGAAACACCATATATTTT; abundance: NA; v_gene: TRBV5-5; d_gene: NA; j_gene: TRBJ1-3
CDR3aa: CASSLSLWAGGGYTF; CDR3nt: TGTGCCAGCAGTTTATCGTTATGGGCAGGGGGTGGCTACACCTTC; abundance: NA; v_gene: TRBV27; d_gene: TRBD1; j_gene: TRBJ1-2
CDR3aa: CASSRGTASTDTQYF; CDR3nt: TGTGCCAGCAGCCGCGGGACAGCTAGCACAGATACGCAGTATTTT; abundance: NA; v_gene: TRBV11-3; d_gene: NA; j_gene: TRBJ2-3
CDR3aa: CASSFRGADEKLFF; CDR3nt: TGTGCCAGCAGCTTCCGGGGGGCGGATGAAAAACTGTTTTTT; abundance: NA; v_gene: TRBV9; d_gene: NA; j_gene: TRBJ1-4
CDR3aa: CASSYITMAGRTDTQYF; CDR3nt: TGTGCCAGCAGTTATATCACGATGGCAGGGCGGACAGATACGCAGTATTTT; abundance: NA; v_gene: TRBV6-2/TRBV6-3; d_gene: NA; j_gene: TRBJ2-3
CDR3aa: CASSQGQLNQPQHF; CDR3nt: TGTGCCAGTAGCCAGGGACAGTTGAATCAGCCCCAGCATTTT; abundance: few; v_gene: TRBV19; d_gene: TRBD1; j_gene: TRBJ1-5
CDR3aa: CASSTDRGHTPNEKLFF; CDR3nt: TGTGCCAGCAGTACGGACAGGGGCCATACTCCAAATGAAAAACTGTTTTTT; abundance: NA; v_gene: TRBV2; d_gene: TRBD1; j_gene: TRBJ1-4
CDR3aa: CASSPGGTSYNSPLHF; CDR3nt: TGTGCCAGCAGCCCAGGGGGTACCTCCTATAATTCACCCCTCCACTTT; abundance: NA; v_gene: TRBV7-9; d_gene: TRBD1; j_gene: TRBJ1-6
CDR3aa: CASSAQTGMNTEAFF; CDR3nt: TGTGCCAGCAGCGCCCAGACAGGTATGAACACTGAAGCTTTCTTT; abundance: NA; v_gene: TRBV7-2; d_gene: NA; j_gene: TRBJ1-1
CDR3aa: CASSQVTGPQHF; CDR3nt: TGCGCCAGCAGCCAAGTGACGGGTCCCCAGCATTTT; abundance: NA; v_gene: TRBV4-1; d_gene: NA; j_gene: TRBJ1-5
CDR3aa: CASSPGVGLEAFF; CDR3nt: TGTGCCAGCAGCCCGGGAGTGGGTCTTGAAGCTTTCTTT; abundance: NA; v_gene: TRBV5-6; d_gene: NA; j_gene: TRBJ1-1
CDR3aa: CASSPWTDSQPQHF; CDR3nt: TGTGCCAGTAGTCCTTGGACAGATAGTCAGCCCCAGCATTTT; abundance: NA; v_gene: TRBV19; d_gene: NA; j_gene: TRBJ1-5
CDR3aa: CASTPTGADYEQYF; CDR3nt: TGTGCCAGCACCCCGACAGGGGCAGACTACGAGCAGTACTTC; abundance: NA; v_gene: TRBV2; d_gene: TRBD1; j_gene: TRBJ2-7
CDR3aa: CASSQDLPTGLGYGYTF; CDR3nt: TGCGCCAGCAGCCAAGATTTGCCCACAGGGTTAGGCTATGGCTACACCTTC; abundance: NA; v_gene: TRBV4-3; d_gene: NA; j_gene: TRBJ1-2
CDR3aa: CASSSIRVDTQYF; CDR3nt: TGTGCCAGCAGTTCCATCAGGGTAGATACGCAGTATTTT; abundance: once; v_gene: TRBV12-3/TRBV12-4; d_gene: NA; j_gene: TRBJ2-3
CDR3aa: CASSFWGTGDTGELFF; CDR3nt: TGTGCCAGCAGCTTTTGGGGAACAGGGGACACCGGGGAGCTGTTTTTT; abundance: NA; v_gene: TRBV7-2; d_gene: TRBD1; j_gene: TRBJ2-2
CDR3aa: CASSLGQGVGETQYF; CDR3nt: TGTGCCAGCAGCTTGGGTCAGGGGGTCGGTGAGACCCAGTACTTC; abundance: once; v_gene: TRBV5-5; d_gene: TRBD1; j_gene: TRBJ2-5
CDR3aa: CASSLLDGMNTEAFF; CDR3nt: TGTGCCAGCAGCTTACTCGATGGCATGAACACTGAAGCTTTCTTT; abundance: NA; v_gene: TRBV7-6; d_gene: NA; j_gene: TRBJ1-1
CDR3aa: CASRKDGTYNEKLFF; CDR3nt: TGTGCCAGCAGAAAAGACGGGACATATAATGAAAAACTGTTTTTT; abundance: NA; v_gene: TRBV6-5; d_gene: NA; j_gene: TRBJ1-4
CDR3aa: CASSFDSQGVFKETQYF; CDR3nt: TGTGCCAGCAGCTTTGACTCACAGGGGGTTTTTAAAGAGACCCAGTACTTC; abundance: NA; v_gene: TRBV7-6; d_gene: TRBD1; j_gene: TRBJ2-5
CDR3aa: CASIRDGNTIYF; CDR3nt: TGTGCCAGCATTAGAGATGGAAACACCATATATTTT; abundance: NA; v_gene: TRBV2; d_gene: NA; j_gene: TRBJ1-3